One sample yielded the 16 T cell receptor beta chains listed below, sequenced in a study of T cell responses to AZD1222 COVID-19 vaccine. Data came from immunoSEQ multiplex PCR; TCRdb stores just in-frame clones and leaves some out. Of 150,000 to 200,000 clones in the sample, 70% to 90% are singletons; the top ten hold over 4%. This specimen was peripheral blood, taken 28 days after the second AZD1222 dose. These receptor sequences come from an adult who received the AZD1222 COVID-19 vaccine.

The J gene is TRBJ1-6, the V gene TRBV18, with D unresolved. V was shortened by 3 bases and J by 6 bases, with 6 bases between the two germline ends. The CDR3 has 13 amino acids. Germline values: CDR1 KGHSH, CDR2 LQKENI. CDR3 region: CASSPDRNSPLHF. The DNA of the CDR3 is TGTGCCAGCTCACCGGACCGTAATTCACCCCTCCACTTT.

As concerns this clone: The missing conserved phenylalanine or tryptophan at the end of this CDR3 makes a read error likely. The DNA is left out, because the CDR3 cannot be placed on it with certainty; the CDR3 is given as TCRdb lists it. V and J are TRBV20-1 and TRBJ1-2. Germline V lookup: CDR1 DFQATT, CDR2 SNEGSKA (reference sequence). The CDR3 is made up of 11 amino acids, end residues included. CDR3 sequence reads: CSASSIRAERI.

This chain links TRBV3-1 (or the pseudogene TRBV3-2) with TRBJ2-1; no definite D call. Per the germline V gene, CDR1 is LGHDT and CDR2 is YNNKEL (reference sequence). This CDR3 has 13 residues. The germline V and J ends were trimmed by 3 bases and 4 bases, with 7 bases remaining between them. CDR3 coding DNA: TGTGCCAGCAGCCAGTCCGGGTACAATGAGCAGTTCTTC. It yields the protein CASSQSGYNEQFF.

CDR3 sequence: CASSAATGFGHEQFF. Written as DNA, the CDR3 is TGTGCCAGCAGCGCTGCGACAGGCTTTGGCCATGAGCAGTTCTTC. This chain joins TRBV9 and TRBJ2-1; weak D call: TRBD1 (6 bases). The ends were cut back, 3 bases at V and 8 bases at J, with 18 bases in the middle. From germline, CDR1 is SGDLS and CDR2 YYNGEE. CDR3 length: 15 residues.

The chain uses TRBV30 and TRBJ1-2; 7 bases match TRBD1. From germline, CDR1 is GTSNPN and CDR2 SVGIG (reference sequence). The CDR3 spans 12 residues. CDR3 sequence reads: CAKGARGYGYTF. CDR3 sequence (DNA): TGTGCGAAGGGGGCGCGGGGCTATGGCTACACCTTC.

The chain joins TRBV19 to TRBJ1-1; D unresolved. The CDR3 covers 11 residues. CDR1 and CDR2 from the germline V gene are LNHDA and SQIVND (reference sequence). Trimming stripped 5 bases from V and 10 bases from J, with 11 bases between. CDR3 in amino acids: CASSQFLGAFF. The CDR3 DNA sequence: TGTGCCAGTAGTCAATTCCTGGGAGCTTTCTTT.

The V call is TRBV27, the J call TRBJ2-1, with 7 bases matching TRBD2. The ends lost 7 bases at V and 4 bases at J; junction bases unmatched: 7. The CDR3 has 14 residues. CDR1 and CDR2 from the germline V gene are MNHEY and SMNVEV (reference sequence). The CDR3 loop reads CASTEAGDYNEQFF. The CDR3 DNA reads TGTGCCAGCACTGAGGCGGGGGATTACAATGAGCAGTTCTTC.

Only one count was recorded for this clone. The V gene is TRBV9, the J gene TRBJ2-2; TRBD1 agrees at 7 bases. The germline CDR1 and CDR2 sequences are SGDLS and YYNGEE. This CDR3 spans 15 amino acids. V lost 1 base, J lost 6 bases, and 6 bases stayed unmatched. The CDR3: CASSVTGQVPGELFF. In DNA form, the CDR3 reads TGTGCCAGCAGCGTAACAGGACAGGTTCCCGGGGAGCTGTTTTTT.

The genes are TRBV30 and TRBJ1-2, with a tentative D call TRBD1 (5 bases). V lost 2 bases, J lost 3 bases, and 10 bases lay in between. Looked up from germline, CDR1 is GTSNPN and CDR2 is SVGIG (reference sequence). The CDR3 has 13 residues. The DNA of the CDR3 is TGTGCCTGGAGTTTCGGGGGTCACTATGGCTACACCTTC. This translates into CAWSFGGHYGYTF.

This chain joins TRBV30 and TRBJ2-6; no clear D. The germline gives CDR1 GTSNPN, CDR2 SVGIG (reference sequence). V dropped 4 bases and J dropped 2 bases, with 6 bases sitting between them. There are 13 residues in the CDR3. The CDR3 DNA reads TGTGCCTGGAAGGGTGCTGGGGCCAACGTCCTGACTTTC. Translation: CAWKGAGANVLTF.

The V gene is TRBV2, the J gene TRBJ2-5; the D gene could be TRBD1 or TRBD2 (5 bases each). The V and J ends lost 3 bases and 5 bases respectively, with 16 bases between them. The germline V gene has CDR1 SNHLY and CDR2 FYNNEI. The CDR3 runs to 15 residues. The CDR3 loop reads CASSERGRQRETQYF. In DNA, the CDR3 is TGTGCCAGCAGTGAGAGGGGACGACAGCGCGAGACCCAGTACTTC.

The J gene is TRBJ1-4, the V gene TRBV19, with TRBD1 as a possible D gene (5 bases). V lost 8 bases and J lost 8, with 15 bases in between. CDR3 length: 13 amino acids. The germline V gene encodes CDR1 LNHDA and CDR2 SQIVND (reference sequence). Here the CDR3 DNA reads TGTGCCAGTCAGGGTCAGGGCCAAGAAAAACTGTTTTTT. This codes for CASQGQGQEKLFF.

V usage is TRBV19 and J usage is TRBJ1-5; TRBD1 is a possible D gene (5 bases). The CDR3 spans 13 residues. Trimming removed 10 bases at V and 8 bases at J, with 18 bases between. Germline V gene data show CDR1 as LNHDA and CDR2 as SQIVND (reference sequence). The CDR3 bases are TGTGCCACCGCCCTGGGGGTGGTTAAGCCCCAGCATTTT. Translating it yields CATALGVVKPQHF.

J is TRBJ1-5 and V is TRBV2; D not certain. The V and J ends lost 7 bases and 0 bases respectively, with 13 bases between them. The germline V gene has CDR1 SNHLY and CDR2 FYNNEI. The CDR3 length is 15 residues. The CDR3 region is CASTLWAGSNQPQHF. CDR3 bases: TGTGCCAGCACTCTCTGGGCGGGTAGCAATCAGCCCCAGCATTTT.

V gene TRBV6-2 or TRBV6-3 combines with J gene TRBJ1-1, with D unclear. Deletions cut 4 bases from V and 8 bases from J, with 14 bases between. The V gene's germline CDR1 is MNHEY and CDR2 SVGEGT. This CDR3 contains 13 residues. The CDR3 loop reads CASSLQRHWEAFF. CDR3 in DNA: TGTGCCAGCAGTTTACAGAGACACTGGGAAGCTTTCTTT.

CDR3 in DNA: TGTGCTAGTGGCCCCCGGGGCACAGATACGCAGTATTTT. It encodes CASGPRGTDTQYF. This sequence joins TRBV12-5 and TRBJ2-3; D unclear. This CDR3 spans 13 amino acids. Germline lookup yields CDR1 LGHNT and CDR2 FRNRAP. The V end lost 6 bases, the J end lost 1 base, and 8 bases lay between the germline ends.